The 25 T cell receptor beta chains below all came from one sample that was sequenced in a study of control samples from healthy donors and cancer patients. This table comes from immunoSEQ multiplex PCR, and its TCRdb copy is limited to in-frame clones, with some not included. In the table there are approximately 90,000 clones, about 83% of which are singletons. Sequenced: blood. The receptors shown here come from a woman aged 40 to 49 in good health.

This clone was recorded once. The rearrangement uses TRBV4-3 and TRBJ2-6; D is perhaps TRBD1 (6 bases). Germline V gene sequence: CDR1 LGHNA, CDR2 YSLEER. CDR3 length equals 18 residues. The ends were cut back, 4 bases at V and 0 bases at J, with 16 bases in the middle. CDR3 DNA: TGCGCCAGCAGCCCCGAAACAGGGATCTCCTCTGGGGCCAACGTCCTGACTTTC. Translating gives CASSPETGISSGANVLTF.

The gene calls are TRBV7-2 and TRBJ1-2; D may be TRBD1 (5 bases). V gave up 6 bases and J gave up 10 bases, with 24 bases separating them. CDR3 length equals 15 residues. Germline V gene lookup returns CDR1 SGHTA and CDR2 FQGNSA. The CDR3: CASRLFNGGTLDYTF. CDR3 bases: TGTGCCAGCAGGTTATTTAATGGGGGGACCTTGGACTACACCTTC.

CDR3: CASSEGLPRGAFF. In nucleotides, the CDR3 is TGCGCCAGCAGCGAGGGACTTCCGAGGGGAGCTTTCTTT. V gene TRBV5-1 combines with J gene TRBJ1-1, with D possibly being TRBD1 (5 bases). The CDR3 has 13 residues. The germline gives CDR1 SGHRS, CDR2 YFSETQ. With 4 bases removed from V and 10 bases from J, the gap between germline ends came to 17 bases.

With regard to this clone: The same CDR3 is also encoded by other DNA sequences in this sample. The CDR3 coding sequence is TGTGCCAGCAGCTTGGCAAGCTCTGGGGCCAACGTCCTGACTTTC. The encoded protein is CASSLASSGANVLTF. J is TRBJ2-6 and V is TRBV7-3; D remains unclear. The V end was cut by 3 bases, the J end by 0 bases, with 6 bases between. The CDR3 consists of 15 residues. The V gene's germline CDR1 is SGHTA and CDR2 FQGTGA.

This clone appeared a single time. The V and J genes are TRBV19 and TRBJ2-4, with D tentatively TRBD2 (5 bases). Trimming removed 6 bases from V and 5 bases from J, with 11 bases in between. This CDR3 is 13 amino acids long. The germline V gene encodes CDR1 LNHDA and CDR2 SQIVND (reference sequence). The CDR3 coding sequence is TGTGCCAGTAGCCAAGACGGGGAAAACATTCAGTACTTC. Its protein is CASSQDGENIQYF.

This clone was detected only once. The chain carries TRBV4-1 and TRBJ1-1, with D possibly matching TRBD1 (5 bases). Germline CDR1 MGHRA, CDR2 YSYEKL. V gave up 4 bases and J gave up 0 bases, with 12 bases separating them. The CDR3 spans 15 residues. CDR3 DNA sequence: TGCGCCAGCAGCCCCTCCTGGGGCCTGAACACTGAAGCTTTCTTT. This codes for CASSPSWGLNTEAFF.

This clone counts as medium-sized. This rearrangement joins TRBV5-1 to TRBJ1-5; D not certain. V lost 0 bases, J lost 0 bases, and 7 bases lay in between. CDR3 length: 15 amino acids. Germline V CDR1 and CDR2: SGHRS, YFSETQ. DNA for the CDR3: TGCGCCAGCAGCTTGGACGGCTATAGCAATCAGCCCCAGCATTTT. Protein sequence: CASSLDGYSNQPQHF.

The J gene is TRBJ2-3, the V gene TRBV4-1; D uncertain. Germline CDR1 and CDR2: MGHRA and YSYEKL. V was cut by 2 bases and J by 6 bases, with 9 bases left in between. This CDR3 region has 13 residues. Written as DNA, the CDR3 is TGCGCCAGCAGCCAACAAGAGGCTGATACGCAGTATTTT. Protein sequence: CASSQQEADTQYF.

This sequence joins TRBV6-6 and TRBJ1-2; 7 bases align to TRBD1. V lost 6 bases and J lost 3; bases outside the gene matches: 4. The CDR3 covers 13 residues. Germline CDR1 and CDR2: MNHNY and SVGAGI (reference sequence). The CDR3 sequence is CASRLDRDYGYTF. The CDR3 DNA follows: TGTGCCAGCAGGCTAGACAGGGACTATGGCTACACCTTC.

This chain links TRBV19 with TRBJ1-1; 12 nucleotides agree with TRBD1. Losses at the gene ends were 5 bases for V and 0 bases for J; bases not matched to a gene: 7. CDR3 length: 17 residues. The V gene's germline CDR1 is LNHDA and CDR2 SQIVND (reference sequence). CDR3 region: CASSPTGTGGMNTEAFF. CDR3 bases: TGTGCCAGTAGTCCGACCGGGACAGGGGGCATGAACACTGAAGCTTTCTTT.

The chain carries TRBV6-5 and TRBJ1-1; D might be TRBD1 (6 bases). The CDR3 runs 13 residues. Germline V CDR1 and CDR2: MNHEY, SVGAGI. V was trimmed by 5 bases and J by 6 bases, leaving 13 bases between them. This CDR3 is CASSIGQLAEAFF. The CDR3 bases are TGTGCCAGCAGTATAGGACAGCTCGCTGAAGCTTTCTTT.

This sequence joins TRBV5-6 and TRBJ2-6, with a tentative D call TRBD1 (6 bases). V was pared by 1 base and J by 2 bases, with 10 bases between. This CDR3 is built from 16 residues. Germline V CDR1 and CDR2: SGHDT, YYEEEE. The CDR3 DNA is TGTGCCAGCAGCTTGACCAACAGGGCTGGGGCCAACGTCCTGACTTTC. This translates into CASSLTNRAGANVLTF.

The V gene is TRBV6-5, the J gene TRBJ1-1; perhaps TRBD1 as D (5 bases). This CDR3 has 14 residues. CDR1 and CDR2 from the germline V gene are MNHEY and SVGAGI. V shed 0 bases and J shed 4 bases, with 9 bases lying between them. Here the CDR3 reads CASSYSRASTEAFF. The CDR3 DNA sequence: TGTGCCAGCAGTTACTCCAGGGCCAGCACTGAAGCTTTCTTT.

V is TRBV7-2 and J is TRBJ1-3; D call uncertain. The CDR3 sequence is 15 residues long. The germline V gene encodes CDR1 SGHTA and CDR2 FQGNSA. The germline V and J ends were trimmed by 0 bases and 1 base, with 7 bases remaining between them. For the CDR3, the DNA is TGTGCCAGCAGCTTAGCGAAGGGTTCTGGAAACACCATATATTTT. Translated: CASSLAKGSGNTIYF.

The chain links TRBV15 to TRBJ1-5; D not resolved. From germline, CDR1 is LNHNV and CDR2 YYDKDF (reference sequence). CDR3 length equals 13 residues. The V end lost 0 bases, the J end lost 5 bases, and 5 bases lay between the germline ends. The CDR3 loop is CATSRDGYQPQHF. The DNA of the CDR3 is TGTGCCACCAGCAGAGATGGCTATCAGCCCCAGCATTTT.

This clone has a single count. The chain combines TRBV5-1 with TRBJ1-1; D remains ambiguous. This CDR3 is built from 12 residues. Trimming left V 4 bases short and J 4 bases short, with 8 bases between. CDR1 and CDR2 (germline): SGHRS, YFSETQ. In DNA, the CDR3 is TGCGCCAGCAGCCTGCGAGGCACTGAAGCTTTCTTT. This codes for CASSLRGTEAFF.

This clone has only one observation. The chain couples TRBV2 to TRBJ2-2; D ambiguous. V shed 7 bases and J shed 7 bases, with 7 bases lying between them. The CDR3 covers 11 residues. From germline, CDR1 is SNHLY and CDR2 FYNNEI. CDR3 sequence (DNA): TGTGCCAGCACCCTGGGCGGGGAGCTGTTTTTT. Amino acid sequence: CASTLGGELFF.

The gene calls are TRBV7-2 and TRBJ1-2, with D maybe TRBD1 (5 bases). V was clipped by 4 bases and J by 8 bases, with 23 bases between them. Germline CDR1 reads SGHTA; CDR2 reads FQGNSA. The CDR3 length is 16 residues. For the CDR3, the DNA is TGTGCCAGCAGCTCCTACACAGGAGGTAACGGGCGGGGCTACACCTTC. Residues: CASSSYTGGNGRGYTF. The entire variable domain, with the rest obtained from reference TRBV7-2 and TRBJ1-2, is as follows: GAGVSQSPSNKVTEKGKDVELRCDPISGHTALYWYRQSLGQGLEFLIYFQGNSAPDKSGLPSDRFSAERTGGSVSTLTIQRTQQEDSAVYLCASSSYTGGNGRGYTFGSGTRLTVV.

The chain employs TRBV9 and TRBJ1-3, with 7 bases matching TRBD1. CDR1 and CDR2 (germline): SGDLS, YYNGEE. Trimming cost V 5 bases and J 4 bases; bases outside gene matches: 15. The CDR3 runs to 17 residues. The CDR3 here is CASSGPTGATLGNTIYF. Written as DNA, the CDR3 is TGTGCCAGCAGTGGTCCAACAGGGGCGACGTTGGGAAACACCATATATTTT.

This clone came up once. V is TRBV7-2 and J is TRBJ2-7; D gene unclear. The CDR3 has 14 amino acids. The V gene's germline CDR1 is SGHTA and CDR2 FQGNSA. V dropped 0 bases and J dropped 4 bases, with 10 bases sitting between them. CDR3 in DNA: TGTGCCAGCAGCTTAGCGCCGGCACTATACGAGCAGTACTTC. It yields the protein CASSLAPALYEQYF.

This clone showed up just a few times. V is TRBV25-1 and J is TRBJ1-5, with a possible D match to TRBD1 (5 bases). Trimming removed 0 bases at V and 6 bases at J, with 12 bases between. Germline CDR1 reads MGHDK; CDR2 reads SYGVNS. The CDR3 is made up of 15 amino acids. The CDR3 reads CASSEYGRDGQPQHF. DNA for the CDR3: TGTGCCAGCAGTGAATATGGCAGGGACGGTCAGCCCCAGCATTTT.

V gene TRBV9 combines with J gene TRBJ2-3; no firm D call. Trimming took off 2 bases at V and 0 bases at J, with 7 bases between the two ends. In germline, CDR1 is SGDLS, CDR2 YYNGEE. The CDR3 loop spans 14 amino acids. CDR3 residues: CASSVTISTDTQYF. The CDR3, as DNA: TGTGCCAGCAGCGTCACGATTAGCACAGATACGCAGTATTTT. Variable domain in full (rest from reference TRBV9 and TRBJ2-3): DSGVTQTPKHLITATGQRVTLRCSPRSGDLSVYWYQQSLDQGLQFLIQYYNGEERAKGNILERFSAQQFPDLHSELNLSSLELGDSALYFCASSVTISTDTQYFGPGTRLTVL.

On this clone: Germline is not matched at one junction end, which may reflect a read error. This chain uses TRBV19 with TRBJ2-3; 11 nucleotides line up with TRBD1. The CDR3 runs to 14 residues. Germline values: CDR1 LNHDA, CDR2 SQIVND (reference sequence). The CDR3 DNA sequence: TGTGCCAGTAGTATAGGGAAGGACAGGGGGCAGGCTGAATTT. Translated: CASSIGKDRGQAEF. Using reference TRBV19 and TRBJ2-3 for the parts outside the CDR3, the full variable domain is DGGITQSPKYLFRKEGQNVTLSCEQNLNHDAMYWYRQDPGQGLRLIYYSQIVNDFQKGDIAEGYSVSREKKESFPLTVTSAQKNPTAFYLCASSIGKDRGQAEFGPGTRLTVL.

The V gene is TRBV7-9, the J gene TRBJ2-6, with D unclear. The CDR3 runs 12 residues. With 1 base removed from V and 9 bases from J, the gap between germline ends came to 4 bases. Germline V lookup: CDR1 SEHNR, CDR2 FQNEAQ (reference sequence). As DNA, the CDR3 is TGTGCCAGCAGCTTAGGCGACAACGTCCTGACTTTC. It translates to CASSLGDNVLTF. The full variable domain, completed using reference TRBV7-9 and TRBJ2-6, is DTGVSQNPRHKITKRGQNVTFRCDPISEHNRLYWYRQTLGQGPEFLTYFQNEAQLEKSRLLSDRFSAERPKGSFSTLEIQRTEQGDSAMYLCASSLGDNVLTFGAGSRLTVL.

The chain joins TRBV5-5 to TRBJ2-3, with D perhaps matching TRBD1 or TRBD2 (5 bases each). Germline values: CDR1 SGHKS, CDR2 YYEKEE (reference sequence). Trimming removed 2 bases at V and 14 bases at J, with 15 bases between. The CDR3 consists of 12 residues. CDR3 nucleotide sequence: TGTGCCAGCAGCTTTCCGGGACCCTCCACGTATTTT. Translated, it gives CASSFPGPSTYF.